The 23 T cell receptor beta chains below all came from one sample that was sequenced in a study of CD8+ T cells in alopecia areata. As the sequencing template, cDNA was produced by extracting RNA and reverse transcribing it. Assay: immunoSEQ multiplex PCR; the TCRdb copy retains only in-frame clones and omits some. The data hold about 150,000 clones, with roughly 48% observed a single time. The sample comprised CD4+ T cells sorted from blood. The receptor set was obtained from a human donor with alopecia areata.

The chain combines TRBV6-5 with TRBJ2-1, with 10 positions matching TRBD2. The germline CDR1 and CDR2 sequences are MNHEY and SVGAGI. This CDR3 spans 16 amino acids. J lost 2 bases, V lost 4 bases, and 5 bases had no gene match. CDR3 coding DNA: TGTGCCAGCAGTTCCCGGACTAGCGGAGCCTACAATGAGCAGTTCTTC. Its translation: CASSSRTSGAYNEQFF.

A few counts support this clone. The CDR3, as DNA: TGCAGCGCGAGGGCTAACCAAGAGACCCAGTACTTC. Protein sequence: CSARANQETQYF. The chain links TRBV29-1 to TRBJ2-5; TRBD2 is a possible D gene (5 bases). The CDR3 extends over 12 amino acids. Looked up from germline, CDR1 is SQVTM and CDR2 is ANQGSEA. V dropped 7 bases and J dropped 0 bases, with 9 bases sitting between them.

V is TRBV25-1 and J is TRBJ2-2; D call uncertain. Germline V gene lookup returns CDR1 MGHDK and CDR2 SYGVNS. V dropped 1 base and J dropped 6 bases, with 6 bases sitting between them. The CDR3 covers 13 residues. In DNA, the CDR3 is TGTGCCAGCAGTGAATTCATGGCCGGGGAGCTGTTTTTT. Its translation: CASSEFMAGELFF.

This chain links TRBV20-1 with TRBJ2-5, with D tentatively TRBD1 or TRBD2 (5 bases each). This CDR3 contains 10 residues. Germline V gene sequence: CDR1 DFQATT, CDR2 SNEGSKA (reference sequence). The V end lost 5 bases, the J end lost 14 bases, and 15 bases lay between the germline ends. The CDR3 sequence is CSAEGPERYF. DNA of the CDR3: TGCAGTGCTGAGGGACCCGAGCGTTACTTC.

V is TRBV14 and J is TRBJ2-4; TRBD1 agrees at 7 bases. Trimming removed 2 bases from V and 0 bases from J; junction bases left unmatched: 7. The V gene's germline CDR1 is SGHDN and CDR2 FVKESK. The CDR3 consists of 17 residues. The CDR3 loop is CASSQITGDIAKNIQYF. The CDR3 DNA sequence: TGTGCCAGCAGCCAAATTACAGGGGACATAGCCAAAAACATTCAGTACTTC.

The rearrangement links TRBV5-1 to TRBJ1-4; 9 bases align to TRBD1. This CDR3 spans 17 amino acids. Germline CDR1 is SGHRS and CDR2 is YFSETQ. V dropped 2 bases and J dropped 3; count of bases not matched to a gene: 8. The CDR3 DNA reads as TGCGCCAGCAGCTTCCAGAACAGGGGGCGTTCTAATGAAAAACTGTTTTTT. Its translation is CASSFQNRGRSNEKLFF.

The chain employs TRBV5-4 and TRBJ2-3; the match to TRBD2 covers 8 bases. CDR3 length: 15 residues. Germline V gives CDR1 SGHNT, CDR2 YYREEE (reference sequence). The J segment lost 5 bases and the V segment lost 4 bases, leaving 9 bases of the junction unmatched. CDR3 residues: CASSPPGLGGDTQYF. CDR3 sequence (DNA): TGTGCCAGCAGCCCGCCGGGACTAGGTGGAGATACGCAGTATTTT.

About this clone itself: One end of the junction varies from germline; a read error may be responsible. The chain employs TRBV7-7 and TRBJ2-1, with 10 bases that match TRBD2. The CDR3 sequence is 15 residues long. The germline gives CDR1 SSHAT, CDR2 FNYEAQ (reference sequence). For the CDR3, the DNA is TGTGCTAGCAGCCGAGCGGGAGGGATCTACAATGAGCAGTTCTTC. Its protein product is CASSRAGGIYNEQFF.

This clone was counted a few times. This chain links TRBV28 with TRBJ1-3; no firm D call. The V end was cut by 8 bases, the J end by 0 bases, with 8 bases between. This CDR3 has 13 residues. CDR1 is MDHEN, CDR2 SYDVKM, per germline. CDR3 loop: CASYRHSGNTIYF. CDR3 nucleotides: TGTGCCAGCTATCGTCACTCTGGAAACACCATATATTTT.

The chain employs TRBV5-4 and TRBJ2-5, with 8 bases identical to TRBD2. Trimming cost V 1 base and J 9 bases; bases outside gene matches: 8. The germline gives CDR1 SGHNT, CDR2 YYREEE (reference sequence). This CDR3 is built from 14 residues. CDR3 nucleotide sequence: TGTGCCAGCAGCTTGCCAGCGGGGGCAGGGGCCCAGTACTTC. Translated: CASSLPAGAGAQYF.

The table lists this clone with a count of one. The CDR3 loop reads CASSPHGREGGETQYF. CDR3 nucleotides: TGCGCCAGCAGCCCTCATGGCAGGGAAGGGGGAGAGACCCAGTACTTC. The J gene is TRBJ2-5, the V gene TRBV5-1, with D maybe TRBD1 (6 bases). V was clipped by 4 bases and J by 4 bases, with 20 bases between them. Per germline, CDR1 SGHRS and CDR2 YFSETQ. The CDR3 runs 16 residues.

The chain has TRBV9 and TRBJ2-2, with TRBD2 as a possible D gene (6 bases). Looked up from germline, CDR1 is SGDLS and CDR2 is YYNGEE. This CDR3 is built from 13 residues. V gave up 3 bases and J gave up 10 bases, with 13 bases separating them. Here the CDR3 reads CASSDGSLVELFF. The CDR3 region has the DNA TGTGCCAGCAGCGACGGGAGTCTCGTGGAGCTGTTTTTT.

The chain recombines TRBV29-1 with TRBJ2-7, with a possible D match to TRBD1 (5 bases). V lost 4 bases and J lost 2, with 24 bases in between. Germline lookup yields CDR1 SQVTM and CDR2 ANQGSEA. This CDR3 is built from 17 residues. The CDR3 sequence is CSVVGARKTLNPYEQYF. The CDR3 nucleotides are TGCAGCGTTGTAGGGGCCAGGAAGACTCTTAACCCCTACGAGCAGTACTTC.

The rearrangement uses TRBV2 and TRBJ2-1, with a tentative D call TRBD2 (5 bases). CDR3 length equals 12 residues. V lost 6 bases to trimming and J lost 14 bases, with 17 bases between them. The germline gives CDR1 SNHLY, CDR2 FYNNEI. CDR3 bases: TGTGCCAGCAGCCCCAACCCCCCGGGGAAGTTCTTC. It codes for CASSPNPPGKFF.

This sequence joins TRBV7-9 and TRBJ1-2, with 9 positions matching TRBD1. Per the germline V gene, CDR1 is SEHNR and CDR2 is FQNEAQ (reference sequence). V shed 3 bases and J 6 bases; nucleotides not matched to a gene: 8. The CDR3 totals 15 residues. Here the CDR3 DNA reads TGTGCCAGCAGCTTCACGGAACAGGGGGCTGATGGCTACACCTTC. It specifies CASSFTEQGADGYTF. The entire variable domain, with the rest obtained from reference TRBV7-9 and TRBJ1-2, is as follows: DTGVSQNPRHKITKRGQNVTFRCDPISEHNRLYWYRQTLGQGPEFLTYFQNEAQLEKSRLLSDRFSAERPKGSFSTLEIQRTEQGDSAMYLCASSFTEQGADGYTFGSGTRLTVV.

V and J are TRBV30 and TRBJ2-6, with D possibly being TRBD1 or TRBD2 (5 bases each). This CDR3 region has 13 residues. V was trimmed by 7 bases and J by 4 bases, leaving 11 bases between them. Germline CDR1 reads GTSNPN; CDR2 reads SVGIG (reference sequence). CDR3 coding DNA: TGTGCCTCGAGGGGCGCCGGGGCCAACGTCCTGACTTTC. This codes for CASRGAGANVLTF.

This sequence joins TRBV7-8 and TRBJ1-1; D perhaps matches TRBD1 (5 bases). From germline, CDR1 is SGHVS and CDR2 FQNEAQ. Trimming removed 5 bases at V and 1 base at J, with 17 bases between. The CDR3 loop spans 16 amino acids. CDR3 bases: TGTGCCAGCAGCCTATATCGGGGGTCGGCGAACACTGAAGCTTTCTTT. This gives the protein CASSLYRGSANTEAFF.

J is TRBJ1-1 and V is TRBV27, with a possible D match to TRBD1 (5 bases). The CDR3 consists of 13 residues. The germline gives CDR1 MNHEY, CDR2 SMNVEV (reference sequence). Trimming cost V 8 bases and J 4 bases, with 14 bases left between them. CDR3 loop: CASRTGLRTEAFF. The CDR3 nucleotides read TGTGCCAGCCGAACGGGGCTACGCACTGAAGCTTTCTTT.

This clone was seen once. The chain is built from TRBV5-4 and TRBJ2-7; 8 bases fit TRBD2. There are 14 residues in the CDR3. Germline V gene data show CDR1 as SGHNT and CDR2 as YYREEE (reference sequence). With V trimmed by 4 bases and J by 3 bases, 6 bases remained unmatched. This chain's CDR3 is CASSNTGTSYEQYF. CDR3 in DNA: TGTGCCAGCAGCAATACCGGGACTAGCTACGAGCAGTACTTC.

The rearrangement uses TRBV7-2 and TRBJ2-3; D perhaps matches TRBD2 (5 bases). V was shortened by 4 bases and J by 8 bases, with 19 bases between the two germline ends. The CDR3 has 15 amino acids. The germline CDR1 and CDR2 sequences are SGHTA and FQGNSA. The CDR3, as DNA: TGTGCCAGCAGCTCGGGGTTAGGAGGTAGTGGTACGCAGTATTTT. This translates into CASSSGLGGSGTQYF.

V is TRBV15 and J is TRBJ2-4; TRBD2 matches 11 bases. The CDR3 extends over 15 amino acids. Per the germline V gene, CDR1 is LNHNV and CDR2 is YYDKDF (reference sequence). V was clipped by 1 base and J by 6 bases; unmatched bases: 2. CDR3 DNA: TGTGCCACCAGCAGAGCTGGGACTAGCGGAAACATTCAGTACTTC. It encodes CATSRAGTSGNIQYF.

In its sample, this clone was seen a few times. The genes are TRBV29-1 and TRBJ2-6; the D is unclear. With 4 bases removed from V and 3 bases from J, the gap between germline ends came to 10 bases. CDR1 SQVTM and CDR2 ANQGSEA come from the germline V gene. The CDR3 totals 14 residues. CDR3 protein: CSVAQVVGANVLTF. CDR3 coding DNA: TGCAGCGTTGCCCAGGTTGTTGGGGCCAACGTCCTGACTTTC.

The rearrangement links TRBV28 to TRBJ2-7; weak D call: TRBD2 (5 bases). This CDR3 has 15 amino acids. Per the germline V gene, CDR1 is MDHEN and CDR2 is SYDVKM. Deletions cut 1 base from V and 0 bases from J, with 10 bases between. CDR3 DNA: TGTGCCAGCAGTTTATTTACGGGGAGCTCCTACGAGCAGTACTTC. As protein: CASSLFTGSSYEQYF.